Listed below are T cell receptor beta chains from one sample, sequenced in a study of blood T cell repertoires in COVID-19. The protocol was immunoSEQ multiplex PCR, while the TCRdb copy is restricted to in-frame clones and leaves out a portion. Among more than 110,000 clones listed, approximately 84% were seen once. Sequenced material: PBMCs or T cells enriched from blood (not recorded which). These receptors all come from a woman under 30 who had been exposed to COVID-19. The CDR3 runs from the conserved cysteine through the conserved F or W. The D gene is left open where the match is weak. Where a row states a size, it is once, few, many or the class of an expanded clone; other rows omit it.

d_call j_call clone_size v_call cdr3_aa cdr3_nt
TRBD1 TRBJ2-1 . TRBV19 CASSMGFGTGGFFLRQFF TGTGCCAGTAGTATGGGGTTCGGGACAGGGGGTTTTTTTCTTCGGCAGTTCTTC
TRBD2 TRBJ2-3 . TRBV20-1 CSASAAGVTRAQYF TGCAGTGCTAGTGCGGCGGGAGTAACGCGTGCGCAGTATTTT
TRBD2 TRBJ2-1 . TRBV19 CASRDRVGLAGGRSSYNEQFF TGTGCCAGTAGAGACCGAGTTGGGCTAGCGGGAGGGAGAAGCTCCTACAATGAGCAGTTCTTC
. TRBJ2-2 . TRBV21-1 CASSIRTGRGWSGELFF TGTGCCAGCAGCATACGGACAGGGAGAGGATGGTCCGGGGAGCTGTTTTTT
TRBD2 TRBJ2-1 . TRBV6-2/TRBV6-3 CASSYGLAGVTQFF TGTGCCAGCAGTTATGGGCTAGCGGGGGTTACGCAGTTCTTC
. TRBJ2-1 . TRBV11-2 CASSPTGGPSYNEQFF TGTGCCAGCAGCCCGACCGGGGGACCTTCCTACAATGAGCAGTTCTTC
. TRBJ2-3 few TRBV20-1 CSAPRSDTQYF TGCAGTGCCCCGAGGTCAGATACGCAGTATTTT
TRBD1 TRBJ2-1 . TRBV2 CASSGSTGGGNEQFF TGTGCCAGCAGTGGATCGACAGGGGGAGGCAATGAGCAGTTCTTC
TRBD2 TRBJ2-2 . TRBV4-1 CASTNEPGLAGAGELFF TGCGCCAGCACTAACGAGCCGGGACTAGCGGGGGCCGGGGAGCTGTTTTTT
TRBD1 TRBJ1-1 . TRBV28 CASSLSGTGLAEAFF TGTGCCAGCAGTTTATCCGGGACAGGGCTTGCTGAAGCTTTCTTT
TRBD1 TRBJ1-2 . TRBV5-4 CASSFQGANAF TGTGCCAGCAGCTTTCAGGGGGCGAACGCCTTC
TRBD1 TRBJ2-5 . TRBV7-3 CASSETGNHETQYF TGTGCCAGCAGCGAGACAGGGAATCATGAGACCCAGTACTTC
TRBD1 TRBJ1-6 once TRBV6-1 CATKPGTVNSPLHF TGTGCCACCAAACCCGGGACAGTTAATTCACCCCTCCACTTT
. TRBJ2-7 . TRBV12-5 CASGLFPAYEQYF TGTGCTAGTGGTTTGTTTCCCGCCTACGAGCAGTACTTC